These T cell receptor beta chains were read from a single sample in a study of blood T cells in healthy people across ages. A single record per CDR3 protein comes from TCRdb applying MiXCR to the 5' RACE reads. The top ten clones hold roughly 7% of a sample with 1,500,000 or so distinct CDR3 sequences, approximately 60% of them seen once. The sequenced material came from blood. These receptors all come from a man younger than 35 in good health. The CDR3 runs from the conserved cysteine through the conserved F or W. A D gene is named only where the DNA matches it firmly. Size is omitted from some rows. Given values are once, few, many or a class for expanded clones.

size,D,V,J,CDR3,DNA
-,-,TRBV6-5,TRBJ1-5,CASSWSSNQPQHF,TGTGCCAGCAGTTGGAGTAGCAATCAGCCCCAGCATTTT
-,TRBD1,TRBV7-9,TRBJ1-4,CASSLGGTGRNEKLFF,TGTGCCAGCAGCTTAGGGGGGACAGGGAGAAATGAAAAACTGTTTTTT
-,-,TRBV6-2/TRBV6-3,TRBJ2-4,CASSAPFAEEQYF,TGTGCCAGCAGTGCCCCTTTCGCGGAGGAGCAGTACTTC
few,-,TRBV6-1,TRBJ1-5,CASSRSRDYDQPQHF,TGTGCCAGCAGTAGATCCCGGGATTACGATCAGCCCCAGCATTTT
-,TRBD2,TRBV9,TRBJ2-1,CASSVAPAGGYNEQFF,TGTGCCAGCAGCGTAGCCCCAGCGGGGGGCTACAATGAGCAGTTCTTC
-,TRBD2,TRBV20-1,TRBJ2-7,CSASPGVAGALTYEQYF,TGCAGTGCTAGCCCAGGGGTAGCGGGGGCCCTTACCTACGAGCAGTACTTC
many,TRBD1,TRBV25-1,TRBJ2-5,CASSELGTGGAREETQYF,TGTGCCAGCAGTGAATTAGGGACAGGGGGCGCACGGGAAGAGACCCAGTACTTC
-,-,TRBV20-1,TRBJ2-1,CSAPPPNEQFF,TGCAGTGCCCCCCCACCAAATGAGCAGTTCTTC
-,TRBD2,TRBV20-1,TRBJ2-1,CSARDPGREMGEQFF,TGCAGTGCTAGAGACCCGGGGCGGGAGATGGGTGAGCAGTTCTTC
few,-,TRBV9,TRBJ2-3,CASSVRGDSRTDTQYF,TGTGCCAGCAGCGTAAGGGGGGATAGTCGGACAGATACGCAGTATTTT
few,-,TRBV10-3,TRBJ2-3,CAIKVTAEDTQYF,TGTGCCATCAAGGTTACGGCCGAAGATACGCAGTATTTT
-,TRBD2,TRBV20-1,TRBJ2-1,CSATQRGGLNEQFF,TGCAGTGCTACCCAACGGGGGGGGCTCAATGAGCAGTTCTTC
-,-,TRBV7-9,TRBJ2-3,CASSLEQIADTQYF,TGTGCCAGCAGCTTAGAACAGATAGCAGATACGCAGTATTTT
few,-,TRBV9,TRBJ2-2,CASSVEVGTGELFF,TGTGCCAGCAGCGTAGAAGTAGGCACCGGGGAGCTGTTTTTT
few,-,TRBV12-3/TRBV12-4,TRBJ2-7,CASSLQSTPTYEQYF,TGTGCCAGCAGCCTCCAATCGACACCCACCTACGAGCAGTACTTC
-,TRBD1,TRBV5-4,TRBJ2-5,CASNRGGQGRNEQYF,TGTGCCAGCAACCGTGGGGGACAGGGACGGAATGAGCAGTACTTC
-,-,TRBV10-2,TRBJ2-3,CASSEAGPHTDTQYF,TGCGCCAGCAGTGAAGCCGGCCCCCACACAGATACGCAGTATTTT
once,-,TRBV4-1,TRBJ1-3,CASSHDRDTGNTIYF,TGCGCCAGCAGCCACGACCGGGACACTGGAAACACCATATATTTT
-,TRBD1,TRBV4-2,TRBJ2-3,CASSQGQGVLTDTQYF,TGTGCCAGCAGCCAAGGCCAGGGGGTGCTCACAGATACGCAGTATTTT
few,-,TRBV27,TRBJ2-4,CASSPQGSKNIQYF,TGTGCCAGCAGTCCACAGGGTTCCAAAAACATTCAGTACTTC
few,-,TRBV10-3,TRBJ1-2,CAIRPMTRDYGYTF,TGTGCCATCAGACCGATGACACGGGACTATGGCTACACCTTC